This TCR beta chain was observed in a study of human T cells and chemical hapten exposure. Study-wide background: Yields of TCR per sample differed, chiefly owing to small differences in pooled library volume.

Time point defined: healthy volunteer bleed at 6 weeks. The total RNA was obtained from whole blood that was not fractionated. Whole-study findings and limits: TCRs above 1 in 1000 frequency did not change with DPC sensitization.

The study used a library that attached unique molecular identifiers to individual cDNA molecules. TCRdb called the RACE reads again in MiXCR, with one record for every CDR3 protein. The sample has over 35,000 distinct CDR3 sequences; roughly 3.5% are singletons. With regard to this clonotype: Its antigen is still unknown.

The source of this sequence is a human donor in good health. Some clones in this sample may be carry-over from other donors' samples. The sequenced sample was whole blood.

In nucleotides, the CDR3 is TGTGCCAGCAGTGAGGGCCAGCGCAATCAGCCCCAGCATTTT. Amino acid sequence: CASSEGQRNQPQHF. The chain recombines TRBV3-1 with TRBJ1-5; unclear D gene. The CDR3 extends over 14 amino acids. Between the trimmed V and J ends, which lost 6 bases and 2 bases, there was a span of 11 bases. Germline V gene lookup returns CDR1 LGHDT and CDR2 YNNKEL (reference sequence).